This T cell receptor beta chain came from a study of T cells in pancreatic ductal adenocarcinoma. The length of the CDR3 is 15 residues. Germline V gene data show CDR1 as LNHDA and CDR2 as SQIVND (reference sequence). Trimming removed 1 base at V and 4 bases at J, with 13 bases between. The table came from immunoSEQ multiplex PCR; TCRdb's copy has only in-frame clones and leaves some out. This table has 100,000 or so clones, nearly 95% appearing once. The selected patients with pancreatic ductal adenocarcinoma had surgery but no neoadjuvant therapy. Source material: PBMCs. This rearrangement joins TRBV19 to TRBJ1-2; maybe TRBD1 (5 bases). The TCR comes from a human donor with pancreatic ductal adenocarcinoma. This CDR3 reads CASSIAGILLYGYTF. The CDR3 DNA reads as TGTGCCAGTAGTATAGCAGGGATCCTACTCTATGGCTACACCTTC.